This note documents a single T cell receptor (beta chain) sequence. The length of the CDR3 is 14 residues. CDR1 SNHLY and CDR2 FYNNEI come from the germline V gene. Trimming removed 3 bases from V and 10 bases from J; junction bases left unmatched: 4. Profiling relied on immunoSEQ multiplex PCR, and the TCRdb table lists in-frame clones only, not all of them. The data contain 200,000 to 250,000 clones, roughly four fifths of them singletons. This specimen belongs to a study of blood T cell repertoires in COVID-19. The V gene is TRBV2, the J gene TRBJ2-1; 12 bases are shared with TRBD2. Sequenced input: peripheral blood. The TCR originated in a woman in her forties with acute or convalescent COVID-19. CDR3 in amino acids: CASSDLAGGREQFF. The CDR3 DNA reads as TGTGCCAGCAGTGACCTAGCGGGGGGGCGCGAGCAGTTCTTC.